What follows is one T cell receptor (beta chain) and its context. This sample is drawn from a study of T cell changes during pregnancy in multiple sclerosis. The CDR3 is made up of 14 amino acids. V dropped 0 bases and J dropped 4; count of bases not matched to a gene: 4. Germline V gene sequence: CDR1 SGDLS, CDR2 YYNGEE. Clones were read by immunoSEQ multiplex PCR, and TCRdb kept only the in-frame ones, dropping some. This sample yields around 100,000 clones, of which over 80% are seen a single time; about 1.8% belongs to the top ten. This chain joins TRBV9 and TRBJ2-7; 7 bases match TRBD2. The source is a female donor with multiple sclerosis, enrolled in a pregnancy study. The starting material was peripheral blood, obtained after pregnancy. The CDR3 sequence: CASSVGGSGYEQYF. CDR3 DNA sequence: TGTGCCAGCAGCGTAGGTGGTAGCGGGTACGAGCAGTACTTC. The whole variable domain, remainder taken from reference TRBV9 and TRBJ2-7, is DSGVTQTPKHLITATGQRVTLRCSPRSGDLSVYWYQQSLDQGLQFLIQYYNGEERAKGNILERFSAQQFPDLHSELNLSSLELGDSALYFCASSVGGSGYEQYFGPGTRLTVT.